This T cell receptor beta chain originates from a study of post-analysis software for immune sequencing data. This clonotype came up a few times. As yet, its antigen is unknown. Notes on the study in general: Controls had lower frequencies than patients of a handful of TRBV segments, which included TRBV5-6, TRBV5-1 and TRBV20-1.

The germline V gene has CDR1 MDHEN and CDR2 SYDVKM. The CDR3 is 15 residues long. With 6 bases removed from V and 2 bases from J, the gap between germline ends came to 17 bases. Researchers reported that TCR beta cDNA libraries carried unique molecular identifiers. TCRdb reanalysed the PCR reads using MiXCR and keeps one entry per CDR3 protein. The sample includes roughly 700,000 distinct CDR3 sequences, about 32% of them seen just once. The clonotype comes from a girl between 10 and 17 years old with multiple sclerosis. The V and J genes are TRBV28 and TRBJ2-7; D perhaps matches TRBD2 (6 bases). Material for sequencing was blood. CDR3 protein: CASSPTGGAAYEQYF. The CDR3, as DNA: TGTGCCAGCAGCCCGACGGGCGGGGCGGCCTACGAGCAGTACTTC.